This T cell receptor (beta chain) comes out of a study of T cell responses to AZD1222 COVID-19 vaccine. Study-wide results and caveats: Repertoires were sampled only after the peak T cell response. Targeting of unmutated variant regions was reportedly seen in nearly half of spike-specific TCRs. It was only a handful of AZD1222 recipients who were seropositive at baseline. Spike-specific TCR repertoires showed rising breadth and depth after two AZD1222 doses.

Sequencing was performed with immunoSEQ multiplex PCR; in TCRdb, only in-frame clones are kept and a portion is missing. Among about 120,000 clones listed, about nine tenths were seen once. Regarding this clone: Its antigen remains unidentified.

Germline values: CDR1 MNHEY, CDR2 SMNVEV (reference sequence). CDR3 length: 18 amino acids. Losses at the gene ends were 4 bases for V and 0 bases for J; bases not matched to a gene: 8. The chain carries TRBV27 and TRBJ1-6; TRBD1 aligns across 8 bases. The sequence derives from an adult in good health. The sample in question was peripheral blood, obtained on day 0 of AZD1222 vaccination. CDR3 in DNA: TGTGCCAGCAGTTCCCGGGACAGGACCATCTCCTATAATTCACCCCTCCACTTT. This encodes CASSSRDRTISYNSPLHF.